The 13 T cell receptor beta chains below were found in one sample sequenced in a study of shared clonotypes between healthy human individuals. The method was immunoSEQ multiplex PCR; TCRdb's version includes in-frame clones alone and lacks a portion of them. The repertoire consists of 2 million to 2.5 million clones, with 85% to 95% occurring once and the leading ten covering about 0.41%. Specimen: naive CD4+ T cells from PBMCs. This sample's subset: CD45RA+ positively selected. The source is a man aged 18 to 29 in good health. Some clones in this sample may be carry-over from other donors' samples.

The chain combines TRBV19 with TRBJ2-3, with TRBD1 identical over 9 bases. The germline V gene has CDR1 LNHDA and CDR2 SQIVND (reference sequence). J lost 5 bases, V lost 5 bases, and 8 bases had no gene match. This CDR3 is 15 amino acids long. CDR3 in amino acids: CASSARGQGVDTQYF. The CDR3 DNA reads TGTGCCAGTAGTGCCCGGGGACAGGGAGTAGATACGCAGTATTTT.

The chain has TRBV29-1 and TRBJ1-1, with 7 bases lining up with TRBD1. The trim removed 6 bases at V and 3 bases at J, leaving 7 bases unmatched. From germline, CDR1 is SQVTM and CDR2 ANQGSEA. The CDR3 is 13 amino acids. CDR3 sequence: CSVRSGGDTEAFF. CDR3 DNA: TGCAGCGTACGATCAGGGGGTGACACTGAAGCTTTCTTT.

The J gene is TRBJ2-5, the V gene TRBV11-2; the match to TRBD1 covers 8 bases. Per the germline V gene, CDR1 is SGHAT and CDR2 is FQNNGV. The CDR3 extends over 18 amino acids. V lost 2 bases and J lost 5; bases outside the gene matches: 16. DNA of the CDR3: TGTGCCAGCAGCTTACGCAGGGGGCGGGGATCGGTCGGGGAGACCCAGTACTTC. Its translation is CASSLRRGRGSVGETQYF.

The CDR3 sequence is CASSRGSDSYNEQFF. The CDR3 DNA sequence: TGTGCCAGCAGCCGGGGGAGCGACTCCTACAATGAGCAGTTCTTC. This chain uses TRBV2 with TRBJ2-1, with D perhaps TRBD2 (6 bases). V shed 6 bases and J shed 0 bases, with 12 bases lying between them. The CDR3 runs to 15 residues. The germline gives CDR1 SNHLY, CDR2 FYNNEI.

About this clone itself: Other DNA sequences in the same sample also yield this CDR3. The gene calls are TRBV7-2 and TRBJ2-7; D may be TRBD1 (5 bases). CDR1 and CDR2 from the germline V gene are SGHTA and FQGNSA. V was shortened by 2 bases and J by 2 bases, with 13 bases between the two germline ends. There are 15 residues in the CDR3. The CDR3 DNA reads as TGTGCCAGCAGCTTACGGCGGCAGGGTGCCTACGAGCAGTACTTC. Its translation is CASSLRRQGAYEQYF.

The DNA of the CDR3 is TGCGCCAGCAGGAGGGACAGGTGGGCTTACGAGCAGTACTTC. This translates into CASRRDRWAYEQYF. This rearrangement joins TRBV10-1 to TRBJ2-7; 8 positions match TRBD1. The V and J ends lost 6 bases and 4 bases, in that order; junction bases with no gene match: 8. The germline V gene encodes CDR1 WNHNN and CDR2 SYGVQD (reference sequence). The CDR3 is 14 residues long.

The rearrangement joins TRBV29-1 to TRBJ2-2, with a possible D match to TRBD1 (6 bases). From germline, CDR1 is SQVTM and CDR2 ANQGSEA. V shed 4 bases and J shed 0 bases, with 12 bases lying between them. The CDR3 has 15 residues. The CDR3 bases are TGCAGCGTTGTCCTGGGACATCCGAACACCGGGGAGCTGTTTTTT. Translation: CSVVLGHPNTGELFF.

A note on this clone: The sample carries other DNA sequences with the same CDR3. V and J are TRBV18 and TRBJ1-4, with no clear D. Germline lookup yields CDR1 KGHSH and CDR2 LQKENI. The V and J ends lost 3 bases and 2 bases respectively, with 7 bases between them. This CDR3 spans 14 amino acids. DNA for the CDR3: TGTGCCAGCTCACCGGGATCTACTAATGAAAAACTGTTTTTT. Its translation: CASSPGSTNEKLFF. The complete variable domain, with remaining parts taken from reference TRBV18 and TRBJ1-4, reads NAGVMQNPRHLVRRRGQEARLRCSPMKGHSHVYWYRQLPEEGLKFMVYLQKENIIDESGMPKERFSAEFPKEGPSILRIQQVVRGDSAAYFCASSPGSTNEKLFFGSGTQLSVL.

The rearrangement uses TRBV14 and TRBJ2-1; 10 positions agree with TRBD1. This CDR3 contains 15 residues. CDR1 is SGHDN and CDR2 is FVKESK in the germline V gene. Unmatched junction bases numbered 4, after V lost 7 bases and J lost 1 base. CDR3 coding DNA: TGTGCCAGCAAGAAGGGACAGGGGTCCTACAATGAGCAGTTCTTC. It codes for CASKKGQGSYNEQFF.

V gene TRBV29-1 combines with J gene TRBJ2-7; 7 positions match TRBD1. V was clipped by 7 bases and J by 1 base; unmatched bases: 10. Germline CDR1 reads SQVTM; CDR2 reads ANQGSEA. This CDR3 has 14 residues. In DNA, the CDR3 is TGCAGCGCTGCCCCGACAGGGCGTTCCTACGAGCAGTACTTC. Residues: CSAAPTGRSYEQYF.

The chain carries TRBV11-1 and TRBJ2-1, with 7 bases matching TRBD2. This CDR3 comprises 13 residues. Germline V CDR1 and CDR2: SGHAT, FQDESV (reference sequence). After removal of 3 bases from V and 10 bases from J, the junction contained 6 bases not matched to a gene. The CDR3 reads CASSLAGAGEQFF. CDR3 bases: TGTGCCAGCAGCTTGGCGGGAGCGGGGGAGCAGTTCTTC.

The V gene is TRBV30, the J gene TRBJ2-3; 11 nucleotides line up with TRBD2. Germline trimming cut 4 bases from V and 4 bases from J; bases unmatched to any gene: 7. Per the germline V gene, CDR1 is GTSNPN and CDR2 is SVGIG (reference sequence). This CDR3 contains 15 residues. CDR3 nucleotide sequence: TGTGCCTGGACTAGCGGGAGGTGGGCCCCAGATACGCAGTATTTT. Translating gives CAWTSGRWAPDTQYF.

This clone occurred once. The chain uses TRBV5-1 and TRBJ1-1, with D maybe TRBD1 (5 bases). The V gene lost 6 bases and the J gene lost 6 bases, with 18 bases spanning the gap. From germline, CDR1 is SGHRS and CDR2 YFSETQ. The CDR3 length is 14 residues. The CDR3 DNA follows: TGCGCCAGCACTAGGGACCGTACACATTCTGAAGCTTTCTTT. As protein: CASTRDRTHSEAFF.